The rows below give T cell receptor beta chains drawn from one sample of a study of cytomegalovirus exposure and HLA in healthy donors. TCRdb's table, derived via immunoSEQ multiplex PCR, lists solely in-frame clones and lacks some. The table includes around 94,000 clones, approximately 84% detected once. The source material was PBMCs. The receptors here all came from a man younger than 35 in good health and CMV-seronegative. Each CDR3 is given with its conserved first and last residue. Each record gives: J gene, CDR3 length, V gene, D gene, clone size, CDR3 protein, CDR3 DNA. A D gene is named only where the DNA matches it firmly. Where a row states a size, it is once, few, many or the class of an expanded clone; other rows omit it.

j_call: TRBJ2-3; cdr3_length: 12; v_call: TRBV10-3; d_call: -; clone_size: -; cdr3_aa: CAISVGTDTQYF; cdr3_nt: TGTGCCATCAGTGTCGGCACAGATACGCAGTATTTT
j_call: TRBJ1-1; cdr3_length: 13; v_call: TRBV6-5; d_call: -; clone_size: -; cdr3_aa: CASSYGPVLEAFF; cdr3_nt: TGTGCCAGCAGTTACGGGCCTGTCCTTGAAGCTTTCTTT
j_call: TRBJ2-7; cdr3_length: 15; v_call: TRBV11-3; d_call: -; clone_size: -; cdr3_aa: CASSLDPSTFYEQYF; cdr3_nt: TGTGCCAGCAGCTTAGATCCGTCTACCTTTTACGAGCAGTACTTC
j_call: TRBJ2-7; cdr3_length: 17; v_call: TRBV28; d_call: -; clone_size: once; cdr3_aa: CASTPRRWAQSSYEQYF; cdr3_nt: TGTGCCAGCACCCCTCGTCGGTGGGCTCAAAGCTCCTACGAGCAGTACTTC
j_call: TRBJ1-1; cdr3_length: 13; v_call: TRBV30; d_call: -; clone_size: -; cdr3_aa: CAWTLSVRTEAFF; cdr3_nt: TGTGCCTGGACCCTATCGGTCCGCACTGAAGCTTTCTTT
j_call: TRBJ1-3; cdr3_length: 14; v_call: TRBV30; d_call: TRBD1; clone_size: once; cdr3_aa: CAWITDRFGNTIYF; cdr3_nt: TGTGCCTGGATTACGGACAGGTTCGGAAACACCATATATTTT
j_call: TRBJ1-1; cdr3_length: 16; v_call: TRBV2; d_call: -; clone_size: -; cdr3_aa: CASSTTGEYRNTEAFF; cdr3_nt: TGTGCCAGCAGCACGACCGGGGAATATCGGAACACTGAAGCTTTCTTT
j_call: TRBJ2-2; cdr3_length: 20; v_call: TRBV7-8; d_call: TRBD1; clone_size: -; cdr3_aa: CASSLRPAADRTGGLGELFF; cdr3_nt: TGTGCCAGCAGCTTAAGACCGGCCGCGGACCGGACAGGGGGCCTCGGGGAGCTGTTTTTT
j_call: TRBJ1-3; cdr3_length: 13; v_call: TRBV10-1; d_call: TRBD1; clone_size: -; cdr3_aa: CASGQGPGNTIYF; cdr3_nt: TGCGCCAGTGGACAGGGACCAGGAAACACCATATATTTT
j_call: TRBJ1-1; cdr3_length: 16; v_call: TRBV14; d_call: TRBD1; clone_size: -; cdr3_aa: CASSQGHRGPITEAFF; cdr3_nt: TGTGCCAGCAGCCAAGGACACAGGGGCCCGATCACTGAAGCTTTCTTT
j_call: TRBJ2-3; cdr3_length: 14; v_call: TRBV12-5; d_call: -; clone_size: -; cdr3_aa: CASARGQGADTQYF; cdr3_nt: TGTGCTAGTGCCCGTGGGCAGGGCGCAGATACGCAGTATTTT
j_call: TRBJ2-7; cdr3_length: 16; v_call: TRBV27; d_call: -; clone_size: -; cdr3_aa: CASSSLSQAHSYEQYF; cdr3_nt: TGTGCCAGCAGTTCCCTAAGTCAGGCCCACTCCTACGAGCAGTACTTC
j_call: TRBJ1-6; cdr3_length: 15; v_call: TRBV15; d_call: -; clone_size: -; cdr3_aa: CATSRDPGNNSPLHF; cdr3_nt: TGTGCCACCAGCAGAGACCCAGGGAATAATTCACCCCTCCACTTT
j_call: TRBJ1-6; cdr3_length: 13; v_call: TRBV5-1; d_call: TRBD1; clone_size: -; cdr3_aa: CASTPGDRSPLHF; cdr3_nt: TGCGCCAGCACACCAGGGGACAGGTCACCCCTCCACTTT
j_call: TRBJ2-6; cdr3_length: 14; v_call: TRBV9; d_call: -; clone_size: -; cdr3_aa: CASSVGGGANVLTF; cdr3_nt: TGTGCCAGCAGCGTAGGAGGTGGGGCCAACGTCCTGACTTTC
j_call: TRBJ2-7; cdr3_length: 14; v_call: TRBV25-1; d_call: TRBD1; clone_size: -; cdr3_aa: CASSQDRRTYEQYF; cdr3_nt: TGTGCCAGCAGTCAGGACAGGCGAACCTACGAGCAGTACTTC
j_call: TRBJ2-1; cdr3_length: 15; v_call: TRBV6-5; d_call: TRBD2; clone_size: once; cdr3_aa: CAGSYGTSEYNEQFF; cdr3_nt: TGTGCCGGCAGTTACGGGACTAGCGAATACAATGAGCAGTTCTTC
j_call: TRBJ2-2; cdr3_length: 15; v_call: TRBV6-6; d_call: -; clone_size: -; cdr3_aa: CASSTSGSRTGELFF; cdr3_nt: TGTGCCAGCAGCACGAGCGGGTCGCGCACCGGGGAGCTGTTTTTT
j_call: TRBJ2-2; cdr3_length: 13; v_call: TRBV4-1; d_call: -; clone_size: -; cdr3_aa: CASSFRRAGELSF; cdr3_nt: TGCGCCAGCAGCTTCAGGAGGGCCGGGGAGCTGTCTTTT
j_call: TRBJ1-2; cdr3_length: 13; v_call: TRBV27; d_call: -; clone_size: -; cdr3_aa: CASSFTDSYGYTF; cdr3_nt: TGTGCCAGCAGTTTCACCGACAGTTACGGCTACACCTTC
j_call: TRBJ2-7; cdr3_length: 13; v_call: TRBV10-2; d_call: TRBD1; clone_size: -; cdr3_aa: CASSPQGAGEQYF; cdr3_nt: TGCGCCAGCAGCCCACAGGGGGCGGGGGAGCAGTACTTC
j_call: TRBJ1-1; cdr3_length: 15; v_call: TRBV5-1; d_call: TRBD1; clone_size: -; cdr3_aa: CASYGDRGLSTEAFF; cdr3_nt: TGCGCCAGCTATGGGGACAGGGGGCTGAGCACTGAAGCTTTCTTT
j_call: TRBJ2-1; cdr3_length: 13; v_call: TRBV6-6; d_call: TRBD2; clone_size: once; cdr3_aa: CASSGTSGSTQFF; cdr3_nt: TGTGCCAGCAGTGGGACTAGCGGGAGTACGCAGTTCTTC
j_call: TRBJ1-5; cdr3_length: 17; v_call: TRBV7-8; d_call: TRBD1; clone_size: once; cdr3_aa: CASSWGTGMHSNQPQHF; cdr3_nt: TGTGCCAGCAGCTGGGGGACAGGCATGCATAGCAATCAGCCCCAGCATTTT